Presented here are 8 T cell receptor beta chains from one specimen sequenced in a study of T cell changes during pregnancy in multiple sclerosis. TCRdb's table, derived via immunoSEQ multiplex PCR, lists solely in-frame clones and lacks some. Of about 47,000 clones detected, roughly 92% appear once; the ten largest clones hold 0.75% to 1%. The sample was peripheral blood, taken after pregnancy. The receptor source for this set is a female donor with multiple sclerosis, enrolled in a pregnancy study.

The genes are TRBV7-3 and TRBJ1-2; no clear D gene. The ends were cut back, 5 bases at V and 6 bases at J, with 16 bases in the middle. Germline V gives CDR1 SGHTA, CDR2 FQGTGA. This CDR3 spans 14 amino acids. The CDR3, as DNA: TGTGCCAGCAGCGTAATAGCAGCCCTCGATGGCTACACCTTC. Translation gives CASSVIAALDGYTF.

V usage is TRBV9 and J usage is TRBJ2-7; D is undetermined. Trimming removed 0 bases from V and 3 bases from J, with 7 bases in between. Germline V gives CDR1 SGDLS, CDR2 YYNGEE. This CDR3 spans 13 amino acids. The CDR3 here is CASSVVADYEQYF. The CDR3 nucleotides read TGTGCCAGCAGCGTAGTCGCAGACTACGAGCAGTACTTC.

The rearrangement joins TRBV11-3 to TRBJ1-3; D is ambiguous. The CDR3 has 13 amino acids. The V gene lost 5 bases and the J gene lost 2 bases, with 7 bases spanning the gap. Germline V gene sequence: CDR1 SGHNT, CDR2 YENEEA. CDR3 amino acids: CASSPGAGNTIYF. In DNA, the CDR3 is TGTGCCAGCAGCCCCGGGGCTGGAAACACCATATATTTT.

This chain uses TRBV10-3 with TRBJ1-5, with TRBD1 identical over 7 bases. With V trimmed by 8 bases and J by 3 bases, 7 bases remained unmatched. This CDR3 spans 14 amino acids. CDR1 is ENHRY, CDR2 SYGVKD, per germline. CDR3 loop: CAIRQGDTNQPQHF. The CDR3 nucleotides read TGTGCCATCCGACAGGGTGATACCAATCAGCCCCAGCATTTT.

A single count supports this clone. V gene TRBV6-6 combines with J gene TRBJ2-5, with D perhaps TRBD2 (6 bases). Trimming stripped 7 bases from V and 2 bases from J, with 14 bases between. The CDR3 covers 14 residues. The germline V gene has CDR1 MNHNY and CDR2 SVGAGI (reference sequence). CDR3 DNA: TGTGCCAGCACCGAGGGGACTTCACAAGAGACCCAGTACTTC. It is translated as CASTEGTSQETQYF.

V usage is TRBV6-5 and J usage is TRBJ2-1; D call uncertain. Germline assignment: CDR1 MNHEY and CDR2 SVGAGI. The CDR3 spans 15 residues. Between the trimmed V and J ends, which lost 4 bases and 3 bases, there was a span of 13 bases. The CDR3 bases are TGTGCCAGCAGTTTCTTCGGGTCCGACTACAATGAGCAGTTCTTC. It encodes CASSFFGSDYNEQFF.

CDR3 nucleotide sequence: TGTGCCAGTAGTGTCCTCAGGGGCCTCGGTAATGAAAAACTGTTTTTT. Residues: CASSVLRGLGNEKLFF. This chain connects TRBV19 to TRBJ1-4; perhaps TRBD1 as D (6 bases). Trimming pared 5 bases from V and 4 bases from J, leaving 17 bases between. The germline V gene encodes CDR1 LNHDA and CDR2 SQIVND (reference sequence). CDR3 length equals 16 residues.

The CDR3 here is CASSSSGRRDTGELFF. CDR3 DNA sequence: TGTGCCAGCAGCTCATCGGGCCGGAGGGACACCGGGGAGCTGTTTTTT. The rearrangement uses TRBV7-3 and TRBJ2-2; TRBD2 might be the D (6 bases). V dropped 4 bases and J dropped 3 bases, with 15 bases sitting between them. The CDR3 totals 16 residues. CDR1 SGHTA and CDR2 FQGTGA come from the germline V gene. The full variable domain, rest sourced from reference TRBV7-3 and TRBJ2-2, is GAGVSQTPSNKVTEKGKYVELRCDPISGHTALYWYRQSLGQGPEFLIYFQGTGAADDSGLPNDRFFAVRPEGSVSTLKIQRTERGDSAVYLCASSSSGRRDTGELFFGEGSRLTVL.